This T cell receptor beta chain was captured by sequencing in a study of patients and donors after allogeneic stem cell transplantation. For this clonotype: Since no conserved phenylalanine or tryptophan closes the CDR3, a read error is the likely cause.

TCRdb re-called the RT-PCR reads with MiXCR, one entry per CDR3 protein. Of some 880,000 distinct CDR3 sequences in the sample, about 20% were seen once. V trimming: 7 bases; J trimming: 2 bases; junction bases outside the gene matches: 5. This CDR3 contains 15 residues. This TCR was recovered from a human donor who was either an allogeneic HSCT recipient or a stem cell or donor lymphocyte infusion donor (not recorded which). It is not recorded whose cells these are; they may come from a transplant donor. The chain combines TRBV12-3 or TRBV12-4 with TRBJ2-1, with TRBD2 matching 10 bases. The sequenced material came from blood, either unsorted or a sorted T cell fraction (not recorded which). The CDR3 spells CASIPSGGTYNEQFL. In DNA, the CDR3 is TGTGCCAGCATCCCTAGCGGGGGAACCTACAATGAGCAGTTCTTG.